Sequencing of this T cell receptor (beta chain) was carried out in a study of control samples from healthy donors and cancer patients. With 3 bases removed from V and 6 bases from J, the gap between germline ends came to 5 bases. Germline CDR1 and CDR2: SGHDN and FVKESK. This CDR3 has 11 amino acids. TCRdb keeps only in-frame clones here, not all; method: immunoSEQ multiplex PCR. Here the sample spans about 36,000 clones, about 94% being singletons. The V and J genes are TRBV14 and TRBJ1-1; D is undetermined. The sample comprised PBMCs. The clonotype comes from a man aged 40-49 years with colorectal cancer. The DNA of the CDR3 is TGTGCCAGCAGCCACAGTTCTGAAGCTTTCTTT. It specifies CASSHSSEAFF.